The 5 T cell receptor beta chains below were found in one sample sequenced in a study of neurological immune-mediated disorders. A single record per CDR3 protein comes from TCRdb applying MiXCR to the 5' RACE reads. The top ten clones hold about 27% of a sample with more than 25,000 distinct CDR3 sequences, under 30% of them seen once. The specimen sequenced was CD4+ T cells from blood. These receptors were collected from a man aged 50 to 59 with HTLV-1-associated myelopathy (HAM/TSP).

This clonotype was seen at least ten times. This chain joins TRBV20-1 and TRBJ2-3, with D possibly matching TRBD2 (6 bases). V gave up 7 bases and J gave up 1 base, with 15 bases separating them. The V gene's germline CDR1 is DFQATT and CDR2 SNEGSKA (reference sequence). The CDR3 runs 14 residues. The chain's CDR3 is CSGGGGQGTDTQYF. DNA of the CDR3: TGCAGTGGTGGGGGAGGTCAGGGCACAGATACGCAGTATTTT.

Comment on this clonotype: Mismatch with germline at one junction end may stem from a read error. The CDR3 DNA reads as TGCTCCACATGTGAGGGAGCGGCGCGCAGGGAGCAGTTCTTC. It translates to CSTCEGAARREQFF. The V and J genes are TRBV12-3 or TRBV12-4 and TRBJ2-1; a weak D match, TRBD2 (5 bases). This CDR3 has 14 residues.

V is TRBV7-9 and J is TRBJ2-1; D remains unclear. Germline V lookup: CDR1 SEHNR, CDR2 FQNEAQ (reference sequence). The CDR3 contains 14 residues. V dropped 2 bases and J dropped 6 bases, with 11 bases sitting between them. CDR3 DNA sequence: TGTGCCAGCAGCTTACTTGGCAGGCCCAATGAGCAGTTCTTC. Encoded protein: CASSLLGRPNEQFF.

This clonotype was counted ten times or more. Germline is not matched at one junction end, which may reflect a read error. The chain uses TRBV6-5 and TRBJ2-7; D call uncertain. This CDR3 comprises 13 residues. Per germline, CDR1 MNHEY and CDR2 SVGAGI. CDR3 sequence: CTSSYKLGGEQYF. The CDR3 DNA is TGTACCAGCAGTTATAAATTAGGCGGCGAGCAGTACTTC.

This clonotype was observed many times. The chain combines TRBV5-1 with TRBJ1-4, with TRBD1 matching over 7 bases. Germline V gene lookup returns CDR1 SGHRS and CDR2 YFSETQ. CDR3 length: 16 amino acids. Germline trimming cut 2 bases from V and 7 bases from J; bases unmatched to any gene: 11. The CDR3 DNA reads TGCGCCAGCAGCTTCAATACCGGAGGGGGCGGTGAAAAACTGTTTTTT. Protein: CASSFNTGGGGEKLFF.